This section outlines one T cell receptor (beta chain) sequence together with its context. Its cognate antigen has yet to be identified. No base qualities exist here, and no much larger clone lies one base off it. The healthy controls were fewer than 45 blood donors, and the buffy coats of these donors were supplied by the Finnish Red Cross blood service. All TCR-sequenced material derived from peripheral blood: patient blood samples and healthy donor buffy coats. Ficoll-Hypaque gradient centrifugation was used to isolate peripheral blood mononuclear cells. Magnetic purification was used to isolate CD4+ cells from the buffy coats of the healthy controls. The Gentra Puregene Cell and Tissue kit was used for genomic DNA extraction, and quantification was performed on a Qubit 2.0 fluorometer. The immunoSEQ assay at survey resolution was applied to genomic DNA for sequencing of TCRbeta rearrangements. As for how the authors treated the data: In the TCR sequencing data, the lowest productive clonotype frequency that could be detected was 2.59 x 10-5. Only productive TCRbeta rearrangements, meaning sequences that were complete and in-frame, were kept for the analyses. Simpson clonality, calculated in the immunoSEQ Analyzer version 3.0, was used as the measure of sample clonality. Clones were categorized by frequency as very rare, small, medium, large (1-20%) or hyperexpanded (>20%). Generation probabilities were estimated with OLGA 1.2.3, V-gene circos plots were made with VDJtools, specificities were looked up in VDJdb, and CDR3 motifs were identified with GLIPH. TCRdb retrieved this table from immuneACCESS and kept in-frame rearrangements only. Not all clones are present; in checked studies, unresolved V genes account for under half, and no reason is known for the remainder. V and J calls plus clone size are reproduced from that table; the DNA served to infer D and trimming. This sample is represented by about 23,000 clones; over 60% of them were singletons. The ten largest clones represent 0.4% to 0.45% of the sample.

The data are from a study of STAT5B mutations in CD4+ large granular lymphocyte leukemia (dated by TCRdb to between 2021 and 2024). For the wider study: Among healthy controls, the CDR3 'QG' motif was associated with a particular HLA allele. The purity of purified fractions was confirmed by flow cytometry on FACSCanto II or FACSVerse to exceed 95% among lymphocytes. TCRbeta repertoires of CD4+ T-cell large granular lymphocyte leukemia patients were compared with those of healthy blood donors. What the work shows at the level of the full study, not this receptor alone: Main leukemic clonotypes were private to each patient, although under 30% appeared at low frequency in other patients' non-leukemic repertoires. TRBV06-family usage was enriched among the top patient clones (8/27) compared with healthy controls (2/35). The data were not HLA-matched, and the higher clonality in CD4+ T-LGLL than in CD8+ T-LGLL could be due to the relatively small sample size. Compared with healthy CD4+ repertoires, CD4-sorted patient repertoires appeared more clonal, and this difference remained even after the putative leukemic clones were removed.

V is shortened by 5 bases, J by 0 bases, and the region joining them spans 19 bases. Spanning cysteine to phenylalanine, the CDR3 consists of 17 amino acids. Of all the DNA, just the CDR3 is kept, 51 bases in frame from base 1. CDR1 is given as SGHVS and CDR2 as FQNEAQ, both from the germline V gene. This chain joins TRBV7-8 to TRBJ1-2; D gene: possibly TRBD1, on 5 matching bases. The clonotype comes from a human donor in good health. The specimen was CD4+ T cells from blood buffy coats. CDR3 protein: CASSPRRAGPANYGYTF. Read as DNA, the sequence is TGTGCCAGCAGCCCTAGAAGGGCAGGGCCAGCTAACTATGGCTACACCTTC.